Below, one T cell receptor beta chain is given with its context. These data are taken from a study of PD-L1 blockade in urothelial cancer. For the study at large: About 85% of the 29 patients were men whose urothelial cancer was bladder-origin. Blood was analyzed 3 weeks (second dose) and 6 weeks after treatment start.

Each PCR received spiked synthetic TCR analog templates. The repertoire was sequenced with immunoSEQ multiplex PCR; TCRdb's copy has only in-frame clones and lacks some. Found here are tens of thousands of clones, 85% to 90% of them singletons; the top ten hold about 1.7%. Time point described: pretreatment peripheral blood. Peripheral blood mononuclear cells were collected from every patient before and during treatment, yielding between 1 and 8 samples per patient. The CDR3 consists of 11 residues. V lost 9 bases, J lost 3 bases, and 9 bases lay in between. Germline loops: CDR1 LNHDA, CDR2 SQIVND (reference sequence).

The receptor's source is a man between 60 and 70 years old with urothelial cancer. The genes are TRBV19 and TRBJ2-7, with D tentatively TRBD2 (6 bases). This material consisted of PBMCs, taken around atezolizumab (anti-PD-L1) treatment. CDR3 nucleotide sequence: TGTGCCAGAGCGGGCGTCTACGAGCAGTACTTC. This gives the protein CARAGVYEQYF.